This TCR beta chain is drawn from a study of control samples from healthy donors and cancer patients. The assay was immunoSEQ multiplex PCR, and TCRdb's table has in-frame clones only and misses some. The sample includes 100,000 to 150,000 clones, 92% of them seen just once. The CDR3 is made up of 14 amino acids. Germline lookup yields CDR1 LNHDA and CDR2 SQIVND (reference sequence). The germline V and J ends were trimmed by 5 bases and 6 bases, with 14 bases remaining between them. The sample consisted of blood. This sequence originates from a woman aged 45-65 years in good health. The chain uses TRBV19 and TRBJ2-1; D gene uncertain. CDR3 sequence reads: CASSGRTIVNEQFF. In DNA form, the CDR3 reads TGTGCCAGTAGTGGCAGGACCATCGTCAATGAGCAGTTCTTC. The entire variable domain, with the rest obtained from reference TRBV19 and TRBJ2-1, is as follows: DGGITQSPKYLFRKEGQNVTLSCEQNLNHDAMYWYRQDPGQGLRLIYYSQIVNDFQKGDIAEGYSVSREKKESFPLTVTSAQKNPTAFYLCASSGRTIVNEQFFGPGTRLTVL.